The T cell receptor beta chain under discussion was sequenced for a study of blood T cell repertoires in COVID-19. On the study more broadly: Samples came from the United States, Italy and Spain, spanning acute and convalescent COVID-19.

V lost 0 bases, J lost 7 bases, and 10 bases lay in between. CDR3 length: 14 residues. The germline CDR1 and CDR2 sequences are MGHRA and YSYEKL. Using immunoSEQ multiplex PCR, the repertoire was profiled, and TCRdb retains in-frame clones only, with some absent. The sample includes around 53,000 clones, 87% seen only once; the top ten take approximately 6%. This clone occurred once. The sequencing sample was made of peripheral blood. The receptor's source is an older woman with COVID-19, enrolled during active disease. This chain uses TRBV4-1 with TRBJ2-1, with D possibly being TRBD2 (5 bases). The CDR3 coding sequence is TGCGCCAGCAGCCAAGATTTCGAGGGTAATGAGCAGTTCTTC. This encodes CASSQDFEGNEQFF.